This entry lists 9 T cell receptor beta chains sequenced from one sample in a study of cytomegalovirus exposure and HLA in healthy donors. Researchers ran the PCR with 60 Vbeta and 13 Jbeta primers. Sequenced by immunoSEQ multiplex PCR; TCRdb stores in-frame clones only, minus some. The sample has 99,000 or so clones; 75% to 90% are singletons. Sequencing input: PBMCs. These receptors came from a man aged 25 to 45 in good health and CMV-seropositive.

To note about this clone: One end of the junction does not line up with germline, which may come from a read error. This sequence joins TRBV9 and TRBJ2-1; TRBD2 might be the D (7 bases). The CDR3 is 15 residues long. CDR1 SGDLS and CDR2 YYNGEE come from the germline V gene. The DNA for the CDR3 is TGTGTCAGCAGCGTATGGGAAGGGGGGGGACATGAGCAGTTCTTC. Its translation is CVSSVWEGGGHEQFF.

The chain recombines TRBV6-1 with TRBJ1-1; no reliable D call. Trimming removed 8 bases from V and 1 base from J, with 14 bases in between. This CDR3 has 14 amino acids. CDR1 is MNHNS, CDR2 SASEGT, per germline. CDR3: CASLLAGRNTEAFF. For the CDR3, the DNA is TGTGCCAGCCTTTTAGCCGGGAGGAACACTGAAGCTTTCTTT.

V usage is TRBV2 and J usage is TRBJ1-4; D is perhaps TRBD1 (6 bases). The CDR3 contains 14 residues. The V gene's germline CDR1 is SNHLY and CDR2 FYNNEI. The V end was cut by 6 bases, the J end by 7 bases, with 15 bases between. As DNA, the CDR3 is TGTGCCAGCAGGGTACAGGAAGGGGGTGAAAAACTGTTTTTT. It codes for CASRVQEGGEKLFF.

The chain employs TRBV4-2 and TRBJ1-2; D is uncertain. Germline V gene sequence: CDR1 LGHNA, CDR2 YNFKEQ. The CDR3 length is 13 residues. V was cut by 4 bases and J by 8 bases, with 14 bases left in between. CDR3 in DNA: TGTGCCAGCAGCCGACCGCCCTGGAGGGGCTACACCTTC. It codes for CASSRPPWRGYTF.

The chain couples TRBV7-3 to TRBJ1-3; TRBD1 matches at 7 bases. The CDR3 covers 14 residues. In germline, CDR1 is SGHTA, CDR2 FQGTGA. V gave up 2 bases and J gave up 4 bases; unmatched junction bases: 2. CDR3 residues: CASSLDRAGNTIYF. CDR3 DNA sequence: TGTGCCAGCAGCTTAGACAGGGCCGGAAACACCATATATTTT.

The chain couples TRBV9 to TRBJ2-5; 7 bases agree with TRBD2. Trimming at V came to 3 bases and at J to 5 bases, leaving 10 bases not matched to a gene. This CDR3 has 15 amino acids. The germline V gene encodes CDR1 SGDLS and CDR2 YYNGEE. The CDR3 DNA reads as TGTGCCAGCAGCGCAGCCTGGGGGGGGTACGAGACCCAGTACTTC. It encodes CASSAAWGGYETQYF.

A single count supports this clone. This chain uses TRBV4-2 with TRBJ2-1, with D unclear. This CDR3 comprises 15 residues. V was cut by 1 base and J by 4 bases, with 11 bases left in between. Per the germline V gene, CDR1 is LGHNA and CDR2 is YNFKEQ. Here the CDR3 reads CASSQGGNRYNEQFF. The CDR3 DNA sequence: TGTGCCAGCAGCCAAGGAGGAAATAGATACAATGAGCAGTTCTTC.

The CDR3 DNA reads TGTGCCAGCAGCTTATCAGGGGTAGAGAATGGCTACACCTTC. The encoded protein is CASSLSGVENGYTF. The V and J genes are TRBV7-2 and TRBJ1-2, with a tentative D call TRBD1 (6 bases). V lost 2 bases and J 6 bases, leaving 13 bases between the germline ends. This CDR3 is 14 amino acids long. CDR1 and CDR2 (germline): SGHTA, FQGNSA.

The chain links TRBV7-2 to TRBJ1-2; D gene unclear. The CDR3 consists of 16 residues. Trimming took off 1 base at V and 7 bases at J, with 19 bases between the two ends. CDR1 and CDR2 (germline): SGHTA, FQGNSA. The CDR3 loop is CASSLGTAGMEVGYTF. In DNA form, the CDR3 reads TGTGCCAGCAGCTTAGGGACCGCCGGTATGGAGGTTGGCTACACCTTC.